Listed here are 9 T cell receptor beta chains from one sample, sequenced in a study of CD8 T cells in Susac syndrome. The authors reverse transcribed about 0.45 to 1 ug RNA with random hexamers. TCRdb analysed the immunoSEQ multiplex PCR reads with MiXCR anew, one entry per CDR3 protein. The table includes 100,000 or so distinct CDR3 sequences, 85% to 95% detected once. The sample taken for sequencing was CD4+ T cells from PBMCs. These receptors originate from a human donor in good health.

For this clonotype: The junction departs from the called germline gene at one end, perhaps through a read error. CDR3 in DNA: TGTGCCAGCAGCAGCGGGGGACAGGGGGAAGTTTTCTTT. Protein sequence: CASSSGGQGEVFF. The chain employs TRBV6-6 and TRBJ1-1, with 11 bases aligning to TRBD1. Germline CDR1 and CDR2: MNHNY and SVGAGI (reference sequence). This CDR3 spans 13 amino acids.

DNA of the CDR3: TGTGCCAGCAGCCCCGGGACAGGTGGGCACAATGAGCAGTTCTTC. Its protein product is CASSPGTGGHNEQFF. The genes are TRBV7-3 and TRBJ2-1; 8 nucleotides line up with TRBD1. The CDR3 consists of 15 residues. The V segment lost 5 bases and the J segment 5 bases; nucleotides outside the gene matches: 8. Germline-derived CDR1 and CDR2 are SGHTA and FQGTGA. Full variable domain (rest looked up from reference TRBV7-3 and TRBJ2-1): GAGVSQTPSNKVTEKGKYVELRCDPISGHTALYWYRQSLGQGPEFLIYFQGTGAADDSGLPNDRFFAVRPEGSVSTLKIQRTERGDSAVYLCASSPGTGGHNEQFFGPGTRLTVL.

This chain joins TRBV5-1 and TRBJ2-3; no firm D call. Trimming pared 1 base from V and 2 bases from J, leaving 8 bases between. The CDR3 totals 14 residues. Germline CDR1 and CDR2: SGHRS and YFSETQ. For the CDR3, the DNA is TGCGCCAGCAGCTTGTCACTGAACACAGATACGCAGTATTTT. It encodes CASSLSLNTDTQYF.

The CDR3 here is CASSIGQGRSEAFF. The CDR3 nucleotides are TGTGCCAGCAGCATTGGACAGGGACGGAGTGAAGCTTTCTTT. V usage is TRBV7-9 and J usage is TRBJ1-1; 8 positions match TRBD1. There are 14 residues in the CDR3. V was pared by 5 bases and J by 7 bases, with 9 bases of the junction left unmatched. Per germline, CDR1 SEHNR and CDR2 FQNEAQ (reference sequence).

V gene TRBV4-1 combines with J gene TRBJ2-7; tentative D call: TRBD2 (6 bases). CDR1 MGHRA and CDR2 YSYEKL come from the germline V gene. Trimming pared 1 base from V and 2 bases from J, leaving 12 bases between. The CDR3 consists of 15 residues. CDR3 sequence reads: CASSQVTGSTYEQYF. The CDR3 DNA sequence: TGCGCCAGCAGCCAAGTTACCGGGAGCACCTACGAGCAGTACTTC.

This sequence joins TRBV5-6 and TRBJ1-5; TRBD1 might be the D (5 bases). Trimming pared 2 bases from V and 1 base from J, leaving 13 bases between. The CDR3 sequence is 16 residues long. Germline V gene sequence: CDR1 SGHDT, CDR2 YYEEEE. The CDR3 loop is CASSFMGRESNQPQHF. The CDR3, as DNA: TGTGCCAGCAGCTTTATGGGCAGGGAGAGCAATCAGCCCCAGCATTTT.

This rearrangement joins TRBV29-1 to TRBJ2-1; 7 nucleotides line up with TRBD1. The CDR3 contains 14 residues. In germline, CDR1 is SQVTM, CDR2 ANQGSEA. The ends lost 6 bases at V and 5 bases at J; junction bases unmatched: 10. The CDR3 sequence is CSVKIGTDNNEQFF. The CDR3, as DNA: TGCAGCGTGAAGATTGGGACAGACAACAATGAGCAGTTCTTC.

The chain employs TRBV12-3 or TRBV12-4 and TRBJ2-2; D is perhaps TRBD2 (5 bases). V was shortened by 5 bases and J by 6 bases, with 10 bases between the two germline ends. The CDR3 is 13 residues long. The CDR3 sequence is CASSVGLPGELFF. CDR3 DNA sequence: TGTGCCAGCAGTGTAGGACTTCCCGGGGAGCTGTTTTTT.

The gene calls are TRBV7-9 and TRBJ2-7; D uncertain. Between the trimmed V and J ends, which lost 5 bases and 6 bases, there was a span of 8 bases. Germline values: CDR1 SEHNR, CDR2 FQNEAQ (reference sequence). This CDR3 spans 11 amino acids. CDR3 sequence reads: CASSRSGEQYF. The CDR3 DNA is TGTGCCAGCAGCCGAAGTGGCGAGCAGTACTTC.